The 11 T cell receptor beta chains reported below all come from one sample, sequenced in a study of blood T cell repertoires in COVID-19. Data came from immunoSEQ multiplex PCR; TCRdb stores just in-frame clones and leaves some out. The sample lists about 15,000 clones, about 78% occurring once. Sequenced input: peripheral blood. The receptor set was obtained from a human donor in a cohort sampled during active COVID-19.

The chain couples TRBV5-1 to TRBJ2-1; 11 bases fit TRBD2. The CDR3 is made up of 15 amino acids. J gave up 7 bases and V 4 bases, and 7 bases lay outside the gene matches. The germline CDR1 and CDR2 sequences are SGHRS and YFSETQ. The CDR3 region has the DNA TGCGCCAGCAGCGATAGCGGGGGGGCCATAAATGAGCAGTTCTTC. Protein: CASSDSGGAINEQFF.

This clone turned up a few times. The rearrangement links TRBV2 to TRBJ1-6; D gene ambiguous. Trimming pared 6 bases from V and 0 bases from J, leaving 12 bases between. This CDR3 contains 16 residues. Germline values: CDR1 SNHLY, CDR2 FYNNEI. This CDR3 is CASSSAGSSYNSPLHF. The CDR3 region has the DNA TGTGCCAGCAGCTCGGCGGGGAGCTCCTATAATTCACCCCTCCACTTT.

In this sample, this clone turned up once. CDR3 coding DNA: TGTGCCAGCAGTCCGACAGGTCTTGCCTACGAGCAGTACTTC. It encodes CASSPTGLAYEQYF. The rearrangement uses TRBV6-5 and TRBJ2-7; TRBD1 might be the D (6 bases). CDR1 is MNHEY and CDR2 is SVGAGI in the germline V gene. V lost 5 bases to trimming and J lost 2 bases, with 13 bases between them. This CDR3 region has 14 residues.

This clone was seen a single time. Other DNA sequences in this sample translate to the same CDR3. The genes are TRBV18 and TRBJ1-6; 7 nucleotides agree with TRBD1. The ends lost 0 bases at V and 6 bases at J; junction bases unmatched: 2. Germline V gives CDR1 KGHSH, CDR2 LQKENI. This CDR3 region has 15 residues. CDR3 amino acids: CASSPPGQINSPLHF. The CDR3 DNA is TGTGCCAGCTCACCACCGGGACAGATTAATTCACCCCTCCACTTT.

The chain carries TRBV4-2 and TRBJ2-5; 7 bases agree with TRBD2. Germline V gene sequence: CDR1 LGHNA, CDR2 YNFKEQ. This CDR3 is built from 15 residues. J gave up 3 bases and V 4 bases, and 8 bases lay outside the gene matches. CDR3 region: CASSPGTTGEETQYF. CDR3 coding DNA: TGTGCCAGCAGCCCCGGGACTACGGGAGAAGAGACCCAGTACTTC.

The rearrangement uses TRBV11-1 and TRBJ2-7, with D tentatively TRBD1 (6 bases). The CDR3 is 12 amino acids. Germline loops: CDR1 SGHAT, CDR2 FQDESV (reference sequence). Trimming shortened V by 5 bases and J by 6 bases, and 11 bases separated the two germline ends. CDR3 region: CASSPQGREQYF. As DNA, the CDR3 is TGTGCCAGCAGCCCACAGGGACGCGAGCAGTACTTC.

This chain links TRBV6-5 with TRBJ1-5, with 8 nucleotides matching TRBD1. V shed 8 bases, J shed 6 bases, and the junction held 6 bases outside the gene matches. Per the germline V gene, CDR1 is MNHEY and CDR2 is SVGAGI. There are 13 residues in the CDR3. In DNA form, the CDR3 reads TGTGCCAGCGCCCCAGGGGGCTTTCAGCCCCAGCATTTT. The encoded protein is CASAPGGFQPQHF.

This chain joins TRBV5-4 and TRBJ1-2; the match to TRBD1 covers 10 bases. The CDR3 loop spans 15 amino acids. Germline trimming cut 4 bases from V and 8 bases from J; bases unmatched to any gene: 11. CDR1 and CDR2 (germline): SGHNT, YYREEE (reference sequence). The CDR3 is CASSRPGTGDNGYTF. The CDR3 nucleotides are TGTGCCAGCAGCCGACCCGGGACAGGGGATAACGGCTACACCTTC.

The chain has TRBV27 and TRBJ1-4; 7 positions match TRBD1. V trimming: 4 bases; J trimming: 2 bases; junction bases outside the gene matches: 4. From germline, CDR1 is MNHEY and CDR2 SMNVEV (reference sequence). The CDR3 sequence is 15 residues long. This CDR3 reads CASSSTGPTNEKLFF. The DNA of the CDR3 is TGTGCCAGCAGTTCGACAGGGCCGACTAATGAAAAACTGTTTTTT.

V and J are TRBV4-1 and TRBJ2-7, with 9 bases matching TRBD1. CDR3 length equals 16 residues. V trimming: 1 base; J trimming: 3 bases; junction bases outside the gene matches: 7. Per germline, CDR1 MGHRA and CDR2 YSYEKL. The CDR3: CASSQGPGQGFYEQYF. The CDR3 DNA sequence: TGCGCCAGCAGCCAAGGACCGGGACAGGGATTCTACGAGCAGTACTTC.

The chain is built from TRBV9 and TRBJ2-3; 7 bases are shared with TRBD2. Germline CDR1 and CDR2: SGDLS and YYNGEE. The trim removed 0 bases at V and 2 bases at J, leaving 6 bases unmatched. This CDR3 has 16 residues. CDR3 residues: CASSVGGRGSTDTQYF. CDR3 sequence (DNA): TGTGCCAGCAGCGTAGGGGGGAGGGGCTCCACAGATACGCAGTATTTT. Filled out from reference TRBV9 and TRBJ2-3, the complete variable domain reads DSGVTQTPKHLITATGQRVTLRCSPRSGDLSVYWYQQSLDQGLQFLIQYYNGEERAKGNILERFSAQQFPDLHSELNLSSLELGDSALYFCASSVGGRGSTDTQYFGPGTRLTVL.